This T cell receptor beta chain was sequenced in a study of T cell responses to AZD1222 COVID-19 vaccine. The repertoire was sequenced with immunoSEQ multiplex PCR; TCRdb's copy has only in-frame clones and lacks some. The table lists 150,000 to 200,000 clones, around 88% of them singletons. This clone was observed once. Here the sequenced sample was peripheral blood, taken 28 days after the second AZD1222 dose. This clonotype was sampled from an adult who received the AZD1222 COVID-19 vaccine.

The DNA for the CDR3 is TGTGCCAGCAGCCAAGTCTTGGACAGAAACACTGAAGCTTTCTTT. Protein: CASSQVLDRNTEAFF. The chain employs TRBV4-2 and TRBJ1-1; a weak D match, TRBD1 (6 bases). Germline-derived CDR1 and CDR2 are LGHNA and YNFKEQ. V was clipped by 1 base and J by 2 bases, with 11 bases between them. The length of the CDR3 is 15 residues.